The next 18 T cell receptor beta chains were all read from a single sample in a study of T cell responses to AZD1222 COVID-19 vaccine. Sequencing used immunoSEQ multiplex PCR; TCRdb keeps in-frame clones, though not all of them. Here the sample spans approximately 190,000 clones, approximately 91% being singletons. Sequences were derived from peripheral blood, sampled on day 0 of AZD1222 vaccination. The receptors come from an adult in good health.

CDR3 DNA sequence: TGCAGTGCTTTTGACTATGGCTACACCTTC. The encoded protein is CSAFDYGYTF. The rearrangement joins TRBV20-1 to TRBJ1-2; the D is unclear. V was clipped by 5 bases and J by 3 bases, with 4 bases between them. Germline lookup yields CDR1 DFQATT and CDR2 SNEGSKA (reference sequence). This CDR3 is 10 amino acids long.

On this clone: Other DNA sequences in this sample translate to the same CDR3. The gene calls are TRBV7-2 and TRBJ2-7; D unclear. The V gene lost 1 base and the J gene lost 0 bases, with 7 bases spanning the gap. Germline V gives CDR1 SGHTA, CDR2 FQGNSA. This CDR3 is built from 14 residues. The CDR3 sequence: CASSLGGASYEQYF. CDR3 coding DNA: TGTGCCAGCAGCTTAGGCGGAGCCTCCTACGAGCAGTACTTC. Supplemented by reference TRBV7-2 and TRBJ2-7, the full variable domain reads GAGVSQSPSNKVTEKGKDVELRCDPISGHTALYWYRQSLGQGLEFLIYFQGNSAPDKSGLPSDRFSAERTGGSVSTLTIQRTQQEDSAVYLCASSLGGASYEQYFGPGTRLTVT.

The chain recombines TRBV5-1 with TRBJ1-2, with TRBD1 matching over 9 bases. The trim removed 0 bases at V and 0 bases at J, leaving 0 bases unmatched. The CDR3 sequence is 15 residues long. Germline values: CDR1 SGHRS, CDR2 YFSETQ. The CDR3 region has the DNA TGCGCCAGCAGCTTGGGGACAGGGGCTAACTATGGCTACACCTTC. Translating it yields CASSLGTGANYGYTF. The complete variable domain, with remaining parts taken from reference TRBV5-1 and TRBJ1-2, reads KAGVTQTPRYLIKTRGQQVTLSCSPISGHRSVSWYQQTPGQGLQFLFEYFSETQRNKGNFPGRFSGRQFSNSRSEMNVSTLELGDSALYLCASSLGTGANYGYTFGSGTRLTVV.

About this clone: The same CDR3 arises from other DNA sequences in this sample as well. V usage is TRBV19 and J usage is TRBJ1-5; 7 bases fit TRBD1. The CDR3 contains 15 residues. Per germline, CDR1 LNHDA and CDR2 SQIVND (reference sequence). V gave up 6 bases and J gave up 1 base; unmatched junction bases: 6. CDR3 nucleotides: TGTGCCAGTAGCATTACAGGGGAGAGCAATCAGCCCCAGCATTTT. This gives the protein CASSITGESNQPQHF.

This clone appeared a single time. The rearrangement joins TRBV5-4 to TRBJ1-2; D is undetermined. Germline CDR1 and CDR2: SGHNT and YYREEE (reference sequence). V was trimmed by 0 bases and J by 3 bases, leaving 12 bases between them. This CDR3 is 15 amino acids long. The CDR3 DNA sequence: TGTGCCAGCAGCTTGGAGTGGAGTAGTGACTATGGCTACACCTTC. Its protein is CASSLEWSSDYGYTF.

The chain links TRBV11-2 to TRBJ2-5; perhaps D is TRBD1 or TRBD2 (5 bases each). CDR3 length: 15 residues. CDR1 SGHAT and CDR2 FQNNGV come from the germline V gene. Trimming removed 2 bases from V and 5 bases from J, with 15 bases in between. The CDR3 DNA sequence: TGTGCCAGCAGCTTATATTTTGGGGGTGCGGAGACCCAGTACTTC. It encodes CASSLYFGGAETQYF.

The V and J genes are TRBV28 and TRBJ2-7; TRBD2 agrees at 10 bases. There are 15 residues in the CDR3. The V segment lost 3 bases and the J segment 7 bases; nucleotides outside the gene matches: 9. The germline CDR1 and CDR2 sequences are MDHEN and SYDVKM. The DNA of the CDR3 is TGTGCCAGCAGTTTCCCCGACCGGACTAGCGGTGAGCAGTACTTC. Its protein is CASSFPDRTSGEQYF.

CDR3 DNA sequence: TGTGCCAGCAGCCAAGCCTTCGCGGGCAATGAGCAGTTCTTC. It is translated as CASSQAFAGNEQFF. The V and J genes are TRBV3-1 (or the pseudogene TRBV3-2) and TRBJ2-1, with D tentatively TRBD2 (5 bases). The CDR3 sequence is 14 residues long. Trimming removed 1 base from V and 6 bases from J, with 10 bases in between. The germline V gene has CDR1 LGHDT and CDR2 YNNKEL (reference sequence).

The rearrangement links TRBV4-1 to TRBJ2-7; 7 nucleotides align to TRBD1. The CDR3 is 14 amino acids. From germline, CDR1 is MGHRA and CDR2 YSYEKL. V shed 2 bases and J 1 base; nucleotides not matched to a gene: 2. CDR3 sequence: CASSQSTGSYEQYF. As DNA, the CDR3 is TGCGCCAGCAGCCAATCGACAGGGTCCTACGAGCAGTACTTC.

This chain joins TRBV29-1 and TRBJ1-2, with no clear D. The length of the CDR3 is 13 residues. Germline assignment: CDR1 SQVTM and CDR2 ANQGSEA. The V end lost 3 bases, the J end lost 4 bases, and 12 bases lay between the germline ends. The CDR3 here is CSVDRGWSYGYTF. CDR3 in DNA: TGCAGCGTTGATCGAGGTTGGAGCTATGGCTACACCTTC.

The chain recombines TRBV27 with TRBJ2-7, with D hard to call. Germline V gene lookup returns CDR1 MNHEY and CDR2 SMNVEV (reference sequence). Trimming took 0 bases from V and 4 from J, leaving 19 bases between them. CDR3 length: 17 residues. CDR3 bases: TGTGCCAGCAGTTTATCATCCGGCACCGGGCGGTCTTACGAGCAGTACTTC. This encodes CASSLSSGTGRSYEQYF.

This clone appeared a single time. This rearrangement joins TRBV9 to TRBJ1-2; a weak D match, TRBD1 (6 bases). Trimming cost V 0 bases and J 3 bases, with 9 bases left between them. CDR3 size: 14 residues. CDR1 and CDR2 from the germline V gene are SGDLS and YYNGEE. The CDR3, as DNA: TGTGCCAGCAGCGTAGCGACAGGCGACTATGGCTACACCTTC. Its translation: CASSVATGDYGYTF.

The rearrangement joins TRBV7-8 to TRBJ2-2; TRBD1 aligns across 12 bases. V gave up 5 bases and J gave up 0 bases; unmatched junction bases: 10. This CDR3 contains 19 residues. Germline V gives CDR1 SGHVS, CDR2 FQNEAQ. DNA for the CDR3: TGTGCCAGCAGCAACCCGGGACAGGGGGCCACCTCGAACACCGGGGAGCTGTTTTTT. Translation gives CASSNPGQGATSNTGELFF.

The J gene is TRBJ1-1, the V gene TRBV12-3 or TRBV12-4; D is unclear. The CDR3 extends over 11 amino acids. Deletions cut 10 bases from V and 6 bases from J, with 12 bases between. The CDR3 protein is CATRPGAEAFF. The CDR3 DNA reads as TGTGCCACCCGCCCAGGTGCTGAAGCTTTCTTT.

V and J are TRBV2 and TRBJ1-1; possibly TRBD1 for D (5 bases). Germline V gene lookup returns CDR1 SNHLY and CDR2 FYNNEI. CDR3 length: 12 amino acids. Trimming left V 3 bases short and J 8 bases short, with 10 bases between. The CDR3 region is CASSEQGEEAFF. The DNA of the CDR3 is TGTGCCAGCAGTGAGCAGGGAGAGGAAGCTTTCTTT. Based on the CDR3 plus reference TRBV2 and TRBJ1-1, the full variable domain is EPEVTQTPSHQVTQMGQEVILRCVPISNHLYFYWYRQILGQKVEFLVSFYNNEISEKSEIFDDQFSVERPDGSNFTLKIRSTKLEDSAMYFCASSEQGEEAFFGQGTRLTVV.

CDR3 protein: CASSAGSSYNEQFF. The CDR3 DNA is TGTGCCAGCTCAGCGGGGAGCTCCTACAATGAGCAGTTCTTC. The chain uses TRBV6-1 and TRBJ2-1, with TRBD2 identical over 7 bases. CDR3 length: 14 amino acids. The J segment lost 0 bases and the V segment lost 8 bases, leaving 4 bases of the junction unmatched. CDR1 MNHNS and CDR2 SASEGT come from the germline V gene.

The chain joins TRBV6-6 to TRBJ2-1; either TRBD1 or TRBD2 may fit D (6 bases each). V was pared by 3 bases and J by 8 bases, with 17 bases between. The CDR3 is 15 amino acids. The germline V gene has CDR1 MNHNY and CDR2 SVGAGI (reference sequence). CDR3 in DNA: TGTGCCAGCAGTTATGGGGGGCGGTCTAGGGATGAGCAGTTCTTC. As protein: CASSYGGRSRDEQFF.

The chain combines TRBV6-1 with TRBJ1-4; the D gene is possibly TRBD1 (5 bases). CDR1 is MNHNS, CDR2 SASEGT, per germline. Trimming left V 2 bases short and J 8 bases short, with 15 bases between. CDR3 length equals 15 residues. CDR3 nucleotide sequence: TGTGCCAGCAGTGAATACGCAGGGCTATCGGAAAAACTGTTTTTT. Translating gives CASSEYAGLSEKLFF.